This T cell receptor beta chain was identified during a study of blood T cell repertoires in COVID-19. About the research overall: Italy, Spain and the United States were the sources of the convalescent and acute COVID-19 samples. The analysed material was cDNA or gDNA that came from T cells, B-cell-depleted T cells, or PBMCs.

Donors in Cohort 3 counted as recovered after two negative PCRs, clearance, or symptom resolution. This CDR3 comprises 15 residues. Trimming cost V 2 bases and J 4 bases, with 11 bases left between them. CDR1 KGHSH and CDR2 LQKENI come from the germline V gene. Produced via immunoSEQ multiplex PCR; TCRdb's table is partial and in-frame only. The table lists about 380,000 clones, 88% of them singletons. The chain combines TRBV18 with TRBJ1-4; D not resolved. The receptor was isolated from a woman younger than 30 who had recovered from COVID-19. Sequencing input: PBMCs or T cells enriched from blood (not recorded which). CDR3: CASSPVQAINEKLFF. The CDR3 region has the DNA TGTGCCAGCTCACCAGTGCAGGCTATTAATGAAAAACTGTTTTTT.